Below, one TCR beta chain is given with its context. Its cognate antigen is unknown. The CDR3 has 16 amino acids. With 2 bases clipped from V and 3 bases from J, the junction kept 5 bases outside the gene matches. Germline values: CDR1 SGDLS, CDR2 YYNGEE. This entry comes from a study of T cells in Graves' hyperthyroidism and ophthalmopathy. Study findings and constraints: The model foresaw ophthalmopathy a median around 6 months prior to onset. The blood repertoire included most of the expanded thyroid clonotypes above 0.001.

RNA transcripts provided the source from which TCR beta CDR3 regions were amplified. The HTBI primer set served for first-round RT-PCR of the TCR CDR3. Via MiXCR, TCRdb re-called the multiplex PCR reads, giving one row per CDR3 protein. The repertoire holds fewer than 500,000 distinct CDR3 sequences, about 14% seen once, with around 19% in the top ten. Exclusion followed for patients with uncontrolled infection, other autoimmune disease, pregnancy or lactation. Thyroid ultrasound and orbital computed tomography, with clinical symptoms and serum thyroxine and TRAb, informed diagnoses. This sequence joins TRBV9 and TRBJ1-3, with 10 bases matching TRBD1. Sequencing used blood. This TCR was sampled from a woman in her thirties with Graves' ophthalmopathy. CDR3 protein: CASSVGQGDFGNTIYF. The CDR3 region has the DNA TGTGCCAGCAGCGTCGGACAGGGGGACTTTGGAAACACCATATATTTT.